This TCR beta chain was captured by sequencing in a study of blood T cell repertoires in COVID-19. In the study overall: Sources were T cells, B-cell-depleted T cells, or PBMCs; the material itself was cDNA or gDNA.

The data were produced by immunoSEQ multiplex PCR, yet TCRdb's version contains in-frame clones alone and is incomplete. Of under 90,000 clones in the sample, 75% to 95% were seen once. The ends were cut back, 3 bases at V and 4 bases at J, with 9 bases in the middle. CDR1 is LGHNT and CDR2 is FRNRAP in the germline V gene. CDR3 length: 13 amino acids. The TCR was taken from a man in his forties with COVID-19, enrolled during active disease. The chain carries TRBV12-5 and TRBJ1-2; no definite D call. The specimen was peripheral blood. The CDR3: CASGFSQFYGYTF. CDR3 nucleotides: TGTGCTAGTGGTTTTAGCCAGTTCTATGGCTACACCTTC.